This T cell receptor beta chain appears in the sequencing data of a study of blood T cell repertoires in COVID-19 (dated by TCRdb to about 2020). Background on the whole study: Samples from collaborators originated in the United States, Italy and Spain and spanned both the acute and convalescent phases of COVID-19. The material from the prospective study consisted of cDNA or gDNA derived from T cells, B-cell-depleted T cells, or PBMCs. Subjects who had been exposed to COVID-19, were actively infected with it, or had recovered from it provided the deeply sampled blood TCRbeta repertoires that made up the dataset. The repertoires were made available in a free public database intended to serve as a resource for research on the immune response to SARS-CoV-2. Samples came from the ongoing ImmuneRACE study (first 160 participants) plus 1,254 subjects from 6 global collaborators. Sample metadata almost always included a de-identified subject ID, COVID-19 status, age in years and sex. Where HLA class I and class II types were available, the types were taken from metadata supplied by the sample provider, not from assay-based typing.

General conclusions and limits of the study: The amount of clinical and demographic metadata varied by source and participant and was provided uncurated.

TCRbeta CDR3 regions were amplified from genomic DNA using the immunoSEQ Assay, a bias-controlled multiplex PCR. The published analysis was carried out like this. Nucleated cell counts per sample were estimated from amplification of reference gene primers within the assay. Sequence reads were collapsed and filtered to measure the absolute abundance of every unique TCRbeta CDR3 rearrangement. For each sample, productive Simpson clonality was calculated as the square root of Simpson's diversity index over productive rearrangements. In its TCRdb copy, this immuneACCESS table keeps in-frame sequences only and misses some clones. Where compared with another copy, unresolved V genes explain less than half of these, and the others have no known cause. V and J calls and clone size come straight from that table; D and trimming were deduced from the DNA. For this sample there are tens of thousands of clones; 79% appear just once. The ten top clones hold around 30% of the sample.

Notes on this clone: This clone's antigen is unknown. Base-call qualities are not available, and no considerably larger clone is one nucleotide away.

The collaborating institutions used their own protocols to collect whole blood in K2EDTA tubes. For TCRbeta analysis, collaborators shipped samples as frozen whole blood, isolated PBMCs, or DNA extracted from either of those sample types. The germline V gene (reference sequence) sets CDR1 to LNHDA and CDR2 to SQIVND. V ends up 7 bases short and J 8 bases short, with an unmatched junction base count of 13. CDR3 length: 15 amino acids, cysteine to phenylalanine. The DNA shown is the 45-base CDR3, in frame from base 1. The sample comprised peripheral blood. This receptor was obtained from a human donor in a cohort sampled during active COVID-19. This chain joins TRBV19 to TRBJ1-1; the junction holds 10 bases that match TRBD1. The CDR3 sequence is CASKYGETGGEEAFF. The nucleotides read TGTGCCAGTAAGTATGGGGAGACAGGGGGCGAAGAAGCTTTCTTT.